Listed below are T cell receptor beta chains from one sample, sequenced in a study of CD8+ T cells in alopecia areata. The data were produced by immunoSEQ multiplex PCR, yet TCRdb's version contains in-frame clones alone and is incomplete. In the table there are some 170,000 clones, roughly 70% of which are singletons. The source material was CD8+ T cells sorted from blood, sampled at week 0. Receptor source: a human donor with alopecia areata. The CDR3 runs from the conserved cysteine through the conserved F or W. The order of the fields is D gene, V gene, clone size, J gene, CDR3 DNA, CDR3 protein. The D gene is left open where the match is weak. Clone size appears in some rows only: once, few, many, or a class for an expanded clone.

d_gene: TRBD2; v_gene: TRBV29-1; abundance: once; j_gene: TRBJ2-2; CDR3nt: TGCAGCGTTGGCGGGGGACCGAACACCGGGGAGCTGTTTTTT; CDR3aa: CSVGGGPNTGELFF
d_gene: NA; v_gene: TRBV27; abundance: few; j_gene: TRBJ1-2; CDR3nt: TGTGCCAGCAGTTTTCAAGGGCCTGTGGGCTACACCTTC; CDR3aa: CASSFQGPVGYTF
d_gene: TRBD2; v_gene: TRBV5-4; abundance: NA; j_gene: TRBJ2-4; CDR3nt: TGTGCCAGCAGACACCCGGGAGGGTGCCCCTTCAGAGCCAAAAACATTCAGTACTTC; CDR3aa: CASRHPGGCPFRAKNIQYF
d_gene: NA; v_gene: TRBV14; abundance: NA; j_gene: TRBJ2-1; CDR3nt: TGTGCCAGCAGCCAAGAGTGGCTAGCGATTAGCTCCTACAATGAGCAGTTCTTC; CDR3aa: CASSQEWLAISSYNEQFF
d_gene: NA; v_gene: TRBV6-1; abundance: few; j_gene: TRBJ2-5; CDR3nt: TGTGCCAGCACAGGGACATCCCAAGAGACCCAGTACTTC; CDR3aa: CASTGTSQETQYF
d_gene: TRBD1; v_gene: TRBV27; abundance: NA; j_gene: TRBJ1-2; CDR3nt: TGTGCCAGCAGAAAAGGACAGGGAAACTATGGCTACACCTTC; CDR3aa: CASRKGQGNYGYTF
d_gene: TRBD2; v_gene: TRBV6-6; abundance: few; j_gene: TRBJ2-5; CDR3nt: TGTGCCAGCAGTTTACGACTAGCGGGGGGAGGAGAGACCCAGTACTTC; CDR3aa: CASSLRLAGGGETQYF
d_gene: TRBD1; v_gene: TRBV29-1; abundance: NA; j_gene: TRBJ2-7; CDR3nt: TGCAGCGTTGAAGATCGGGCAGGGGGCGACAAGCAGTACTTC; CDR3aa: CSVEDRAGGDKQYF
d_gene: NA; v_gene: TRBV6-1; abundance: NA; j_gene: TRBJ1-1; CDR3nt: TGTGCCAGCAGTGAAGCGGAAACGAACACTGAAGCTTTCTTT; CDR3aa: CASSEAETNTEAFF
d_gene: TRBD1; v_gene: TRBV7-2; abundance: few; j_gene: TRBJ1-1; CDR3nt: TGTGCCAGCAGCAAGATCACAGGGGCGGGTGAAGCTTTCTTT; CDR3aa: CASSKITGAGEAFF
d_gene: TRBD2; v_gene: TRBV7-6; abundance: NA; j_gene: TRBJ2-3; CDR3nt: TGTGCCAGCAGCCCCCGGACTAGCGGGGGGGTGGCAGATACGCAGTATTTT; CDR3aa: CASSPRTSGGVADTQYF
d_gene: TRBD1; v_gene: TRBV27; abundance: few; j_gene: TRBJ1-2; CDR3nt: TGTGCCAGCAGTATAACAGGGGGCATAAACTATGGCTACACCTTC; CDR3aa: CASSITGGINYGYTF
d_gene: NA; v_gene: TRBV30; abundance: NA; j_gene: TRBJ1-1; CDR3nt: TGTGCCTGGAGAGGGGAGGGGCACACTGAAGCTTTCTTT; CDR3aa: CAWRGEGHTEAFF
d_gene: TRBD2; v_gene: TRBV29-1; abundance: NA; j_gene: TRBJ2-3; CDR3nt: TGCAGCGTTGAAGACGCTAGCGGGGGAATCGATACGCAGTATTTT; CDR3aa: CSVEDASGGIDTQYF
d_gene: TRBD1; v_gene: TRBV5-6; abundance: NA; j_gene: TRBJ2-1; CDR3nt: TGTGCCAGCAGCTCAGAGGGGGCGCTTAATGAGCAGTTCTTC; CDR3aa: CASSSEGALNEQFF
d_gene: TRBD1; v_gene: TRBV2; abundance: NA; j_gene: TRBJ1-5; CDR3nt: TGTGCCAGCAGTGAAGACCCGCTGGACAGGCAAAATCAGCCCCAGCATTTT; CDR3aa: CASSEDPLDRQNQPQHF
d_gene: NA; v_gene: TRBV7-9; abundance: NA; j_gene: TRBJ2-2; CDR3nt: TGTGCCGGCTGGGGGAACACCGGGGAGCTGTTTTTT; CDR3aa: CAGWGNTGELFF
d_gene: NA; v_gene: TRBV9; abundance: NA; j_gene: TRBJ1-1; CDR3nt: TGTGCCAGCAGCGCCCGACTGTCCTCGATGAACACTGAAGCTTTCTTT; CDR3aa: CASSARLSSMNTEAFF
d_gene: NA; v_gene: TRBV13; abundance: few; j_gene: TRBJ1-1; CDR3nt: TGTGCCAGCAGCTTAGGCTTGGGGGGCGCCGAGACTGAAGCTTTCTTT; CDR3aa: CASSLGLGGAETEAFF
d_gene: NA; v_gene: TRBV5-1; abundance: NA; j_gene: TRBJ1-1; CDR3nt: TGCGCCAGCAGCTTGGCTGGTTGGCGTGAAGCTTTCTTT; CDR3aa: CASSLAGWREAFF
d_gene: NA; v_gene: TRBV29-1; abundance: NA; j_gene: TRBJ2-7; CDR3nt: TGCAGCGTTGGTACAGGGTGGGACTACGAGCAGTACTTC; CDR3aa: CSVGTGWDYEQYF
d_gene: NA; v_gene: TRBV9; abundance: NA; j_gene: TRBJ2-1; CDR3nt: TGTGCCAGCAGCGTCGGTGGTGAGCAGTTCTTC; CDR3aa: CASSVGGEQFF
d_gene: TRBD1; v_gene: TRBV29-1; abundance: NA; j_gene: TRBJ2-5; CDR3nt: TGCAGCGTATCTCCGGGACAGGGGCCGCAAGAGATCCAGTACTTC; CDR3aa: CSVSPGQGPQEIQYF
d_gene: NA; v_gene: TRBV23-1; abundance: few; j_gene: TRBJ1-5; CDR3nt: TGCGCCAGCAGACACCCGCAGGTGGAATATAGCAATCAGCCCCAGCATTTT; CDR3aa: CASRHPQVEYSNQPQHF
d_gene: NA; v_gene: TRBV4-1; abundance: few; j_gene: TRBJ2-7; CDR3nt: TGCGCCAGCAGCCAAGTTTTCGGCGGCTGGTACGAGCAGTACTTC; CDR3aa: CASSQVFGGWYEQYF
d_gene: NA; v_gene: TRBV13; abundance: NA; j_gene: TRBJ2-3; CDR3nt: TGTGCCAGCAACCAACCAACGGGCCAGGTCGGCACAGATACGCAGTATTTT; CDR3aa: CASNQPTGQVGTDTQYF
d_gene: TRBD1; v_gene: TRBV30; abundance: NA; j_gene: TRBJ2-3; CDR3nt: TGTGCCAGAACGGCCGGGACAGGGGCCACAGATACGCAGTATTTT; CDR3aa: CARTAGTGATDTQYF
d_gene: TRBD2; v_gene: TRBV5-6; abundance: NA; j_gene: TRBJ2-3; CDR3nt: TGTGCCAGCAGCTTCGGACTAGCGCCCGATACGCAGTATTTT; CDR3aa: CASSFGLAPDTQYF
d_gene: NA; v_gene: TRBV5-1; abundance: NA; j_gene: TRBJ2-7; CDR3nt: TGCGCCAGCAGCCCCGGGACCCCCTTCGAGCAGTACTTC; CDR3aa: CASSPGTPFEQYF
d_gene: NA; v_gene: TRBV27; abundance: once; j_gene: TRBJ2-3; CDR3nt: TGTGCCAGCAGTTTGGTACGGGCCGCGGGCACAGATACGCAGTATTTT; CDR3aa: CASSLVRAAGTDTQYF
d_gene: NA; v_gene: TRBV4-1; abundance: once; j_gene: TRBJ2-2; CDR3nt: TGCGCCAGCAGCCAGTTCACCGGGGAGCTGTTTTTT; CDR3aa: CASSQFTGELFF
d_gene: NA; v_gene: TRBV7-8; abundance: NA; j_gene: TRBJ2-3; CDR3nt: TGTGCCAGCAGCCAGTCAACAGGCCAGTACACAGATACGCAGTATTTT; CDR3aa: CASSQSTGQYTDTQYF
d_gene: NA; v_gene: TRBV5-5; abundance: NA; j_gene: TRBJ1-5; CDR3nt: TGTGCCAGCAGTCCGTTAAGCAATCAGCCCCAGCATTTT; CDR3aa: CASSPLSNQPQHF
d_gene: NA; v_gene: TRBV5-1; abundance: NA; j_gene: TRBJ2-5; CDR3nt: TGCGCCAGCAGCTTCGGACTACCGGAGACCCAGTACTTC; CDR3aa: CASSFGLPETQYF
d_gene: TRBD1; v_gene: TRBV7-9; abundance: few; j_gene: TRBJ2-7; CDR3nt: TGTGCCAGCAGCCCACCGACAGGGGATTACGAGCAGTACTTC; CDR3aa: CASSPPTGDYEQYF
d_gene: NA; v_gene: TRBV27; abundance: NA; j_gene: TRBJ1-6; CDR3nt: TGTGCCAGCAGTTTATCGCAACAGGGTACATATAATTCACCCCTCCACTTT; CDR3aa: CASSLSQQGTYNSPLHF
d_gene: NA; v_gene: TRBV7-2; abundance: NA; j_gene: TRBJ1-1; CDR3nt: TGTGCCAGCAGCTTATGGTTATCTGGTCCGGACACTGAAGCTTTCTTT; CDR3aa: CASSLWLSGPDTEAFF
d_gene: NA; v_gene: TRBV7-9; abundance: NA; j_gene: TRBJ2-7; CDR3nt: TGTGCCAGCAGCACCCAGGCGAGGGGATTGAGCTCCTACGAGCAGTACTTC; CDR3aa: CASSTQARGLSSYEQYF
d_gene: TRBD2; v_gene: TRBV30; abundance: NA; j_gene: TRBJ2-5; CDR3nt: TGTGCCTGGTCAGGACTAGCGGGAGGTCGTGGCGGAGAGACCCAGTACTTC; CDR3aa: CAWSGLAGGRGGETQYF
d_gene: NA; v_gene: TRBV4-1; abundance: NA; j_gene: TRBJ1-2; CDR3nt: TGCGCCAGCAGCCCTGGAAGTGGATATGGCTACACCTTC; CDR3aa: CASSPGSGYGYTF
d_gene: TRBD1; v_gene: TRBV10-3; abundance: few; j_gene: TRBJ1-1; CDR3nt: TGTGCCATCAGTCCGGGGACAGGGGGTAGGAACACTGAAGCTTTCTTT; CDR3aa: CAISPGTGGRNTEAFF
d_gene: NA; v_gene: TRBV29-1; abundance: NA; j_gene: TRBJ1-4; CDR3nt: TGCAGCGTCCACATTACAACTAATGAAAAACTGTTTTTT; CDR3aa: CSVHITTNEKLFF
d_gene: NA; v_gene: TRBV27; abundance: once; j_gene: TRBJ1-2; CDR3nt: TGTGCCAGCAGACAGGGTTCTAGCTATGGCTACACCTTC; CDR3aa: CASRQGSSYGYTF
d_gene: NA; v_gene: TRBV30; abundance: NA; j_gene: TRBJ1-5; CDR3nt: TGTGCCTGGAGCCACCAGGGTTTAGGACAGCCCCAGCATTTT; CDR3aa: CAWSHQGLGQPQHF